This T cell receptor beta chain was documented in a study of control samples from healthy donors and cancer patients. Repertoires were generated with immunoSEQ multiplex PCR, while TCRdb's copy carries only in-frame clones and drops some. The table lists 70,000 to 95,000 clones, roughly 93% of them singletons. The CDR3 has 16 residues. V was shortened by 5 bases and J by 3 bases, with 17 bases between the two germline ends. The germline CDR1 and CDR2 sequences are MNHEY and SMNVEV (reference sequence). The sequencing sample was made of PBMCs. This chain links TRBV27 with TRBJ1-5; TRBD1 is a possible D gene (6 bases). The clonotype was recovered from a woman in her thirties or forties with lung cancer. The CDR3 region has the DNA TGTGCCAGCAGTCCGGCCCCAGGGGTCACCAATCAGCCCCAGCATTTT. It yields the protein CASSPAPGVTNQPQHF.